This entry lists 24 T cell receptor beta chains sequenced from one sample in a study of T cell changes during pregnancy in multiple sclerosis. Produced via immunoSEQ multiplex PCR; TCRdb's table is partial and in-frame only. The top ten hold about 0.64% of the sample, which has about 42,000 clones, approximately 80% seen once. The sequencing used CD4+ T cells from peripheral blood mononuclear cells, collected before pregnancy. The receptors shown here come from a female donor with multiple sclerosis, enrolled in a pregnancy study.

The CDR3 reads CASRLSTGNTEAFF. As DNA, the CDR3 is TGTGCCAGCAGACTCTCGACAGGGAACACTGAAGCTTTCTTT. The J gene is TRBJ1-1, the V gene TRBV6-6, with a weak D call TRBD1 (6 bases). Germline V gene sequence: CDR1 MNHNY, CDR2 SVGAGI (reference sequence). V lost 6 bases and J 1 base, leaving 12 bases between the germline ends. This CDR3 region has 14 residues.

The CDR3 DNA is TGTGCCAGCTCACAAGAACATCTCCCCTCTGGAAACACCATATATTTT. This sequence encodes CASSQEHLPSGNTIYF. This rearrangement joins TRBV18 to TRBJ1-3; no reliable D call. The CDR3 length is 16 residues. Germline CDR1 KGHSH, CDR2 LQKENI. Trimming removed 4 bases from V and 0 bases from J, with 13 bases in between.

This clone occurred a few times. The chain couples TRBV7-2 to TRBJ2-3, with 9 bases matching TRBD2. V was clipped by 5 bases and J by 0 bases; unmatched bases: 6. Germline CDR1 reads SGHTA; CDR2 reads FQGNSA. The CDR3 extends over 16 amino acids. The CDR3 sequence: CASSRTSAYSTDTQYF. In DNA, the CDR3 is TGTGCCAGCAGCCGGACTAGCGCGTATAGCACAGATACGCAGTATTTT.

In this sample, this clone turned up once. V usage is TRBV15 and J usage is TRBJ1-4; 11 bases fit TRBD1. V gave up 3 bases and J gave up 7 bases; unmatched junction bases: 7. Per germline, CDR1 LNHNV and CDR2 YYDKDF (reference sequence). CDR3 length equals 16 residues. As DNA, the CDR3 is TGTGCCACCAGCAGCCTTGCCGGGACAGGGGGTGAAAAACTGTTTTTT. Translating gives CATSSLAGTGGEKLFF.

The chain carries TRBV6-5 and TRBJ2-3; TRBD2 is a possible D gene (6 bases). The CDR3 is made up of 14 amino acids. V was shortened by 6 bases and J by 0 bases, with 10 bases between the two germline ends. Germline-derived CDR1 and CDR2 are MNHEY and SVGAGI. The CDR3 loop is CASSPGLSTDTQYF. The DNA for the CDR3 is TGTGCCAGCAGCCCGGGACTTAGCACAGATACGCAGTATTTT.

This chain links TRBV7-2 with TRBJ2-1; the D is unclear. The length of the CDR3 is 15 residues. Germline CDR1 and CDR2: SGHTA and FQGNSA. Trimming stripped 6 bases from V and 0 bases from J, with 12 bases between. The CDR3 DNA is TGTGCCAGCAGTTCACCGGGTCGCTCCTACAATGAGCAGTTCTTC. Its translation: CASSSPGRSYNEQFF.

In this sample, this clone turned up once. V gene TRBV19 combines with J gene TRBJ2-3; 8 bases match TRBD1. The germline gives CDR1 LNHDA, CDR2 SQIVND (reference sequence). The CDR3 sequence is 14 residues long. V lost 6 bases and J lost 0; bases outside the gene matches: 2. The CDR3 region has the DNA TGTGCCAGTAGGGACAGGGCGAGCACAGATACGCAGTATTTT. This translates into CASRDRASTDTQYF.

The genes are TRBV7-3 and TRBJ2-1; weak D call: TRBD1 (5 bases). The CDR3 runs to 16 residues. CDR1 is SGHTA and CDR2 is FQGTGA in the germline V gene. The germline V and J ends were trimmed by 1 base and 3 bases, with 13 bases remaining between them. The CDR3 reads CASSLIPQGGYNEQFF. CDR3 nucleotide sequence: TGTGCCAGCAGCTTAATCCCGCAGGGTGGCTACAATGAGCAGTTCTTC.

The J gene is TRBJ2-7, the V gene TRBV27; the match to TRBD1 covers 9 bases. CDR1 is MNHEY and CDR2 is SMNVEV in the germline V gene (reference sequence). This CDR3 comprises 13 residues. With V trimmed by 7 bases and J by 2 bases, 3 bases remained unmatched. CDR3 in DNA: TGTGCCAGCACCGGACAGGGGACCTACGAGCAGTACTTC. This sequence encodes CASTGQGTYEQYF.

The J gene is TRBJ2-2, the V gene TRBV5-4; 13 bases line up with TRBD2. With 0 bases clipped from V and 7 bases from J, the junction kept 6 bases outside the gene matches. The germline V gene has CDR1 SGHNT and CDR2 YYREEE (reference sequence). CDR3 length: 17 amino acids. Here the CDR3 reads CASSLGGLAGAGGELFF. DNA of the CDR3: TGTGCCAGCAGCTTGGGTGGACTAGCGGGAGCTGGCGGGGAGCTGTTTTTT.

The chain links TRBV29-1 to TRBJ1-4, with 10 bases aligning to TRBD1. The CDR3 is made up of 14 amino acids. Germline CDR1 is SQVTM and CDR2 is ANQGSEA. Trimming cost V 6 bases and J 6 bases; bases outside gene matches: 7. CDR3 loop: CSVYRGTGDEKLFF. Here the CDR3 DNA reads TGCAGCGTCTACCGCGGGACAGGGGATGAAAAACTGTTTTTT.

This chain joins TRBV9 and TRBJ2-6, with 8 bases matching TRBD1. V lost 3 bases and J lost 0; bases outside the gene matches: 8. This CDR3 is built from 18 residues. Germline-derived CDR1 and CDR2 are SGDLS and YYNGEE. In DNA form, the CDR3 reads TGTGCCAGCAGCGAGAGGACAGGGCTGAGCTCTGGGGCCAACGTCCTGACTTTC. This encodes CASSERTGLSSGANVLTF.

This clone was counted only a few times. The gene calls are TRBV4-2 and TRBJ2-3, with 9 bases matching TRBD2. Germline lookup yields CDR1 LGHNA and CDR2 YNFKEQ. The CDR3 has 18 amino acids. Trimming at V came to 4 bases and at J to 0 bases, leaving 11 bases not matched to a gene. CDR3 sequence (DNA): TGTGCCAGCAGCCCGAGCTCGGCTAGCGGGGTTAGCACAGATACGCAGTATTTT. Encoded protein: CASSPSSASGVSTDTQYF.

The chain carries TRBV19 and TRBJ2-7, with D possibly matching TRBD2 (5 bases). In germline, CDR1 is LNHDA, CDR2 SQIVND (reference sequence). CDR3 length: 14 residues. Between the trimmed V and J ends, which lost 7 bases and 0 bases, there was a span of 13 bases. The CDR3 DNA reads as TGTGCCAGTACCAAAAGCGGTAGCTCCTACGAGCAGTACTTC. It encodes CASTKSGSSYEQYF.

The CDR3 nucleotides are TGCGCCAGCAGCTTGAGTACAGGGGGCGGCTACGAGCAGTACTTC. Protein: CASSLSTGGGYEQYF. The chain carries TRBV5-1 and TRBJ2-7; TRBD1 aligns across 9 bases. Germline CDR1 is SGHRS and CDR2 is YFSETQ. V shed 1 base, J shed 3 bases, and the junction held 5 bases outside the gene matches. The CDR3 loop spans 15 amino acids. Drawing the rest from reference TRBV5-1 and TRBJ2-7, the complete variable domain is KAGVTQTPRYLIKTRGQQVTLSCSPISGHRSVSWYQQTPGQGLQFLFEYFSETQRNKGNFPGRFSGRQFSNSRSEMNVSTLELGDSALYLCASSLSTGGGYEQYFGPGTRLTVT.

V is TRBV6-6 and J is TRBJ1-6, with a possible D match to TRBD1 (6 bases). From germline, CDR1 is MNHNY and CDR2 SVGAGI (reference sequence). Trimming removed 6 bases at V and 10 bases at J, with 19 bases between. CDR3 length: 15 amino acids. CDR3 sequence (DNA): TGTGCCAGCAGGGCATCCCAGGGACAACGGTCACCCCTCCACTTT. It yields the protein CASRASQGQRSPLHF.

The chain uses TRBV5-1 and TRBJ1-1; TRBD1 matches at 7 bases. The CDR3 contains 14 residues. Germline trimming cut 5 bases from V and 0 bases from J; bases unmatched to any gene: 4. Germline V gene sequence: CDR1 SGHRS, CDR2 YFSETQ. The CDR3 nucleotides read TGCGCCAGCAGTTTGACAGGGTTGAACACTGAAGCTTTCTTT. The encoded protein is CASSLTGLNTEAFF.

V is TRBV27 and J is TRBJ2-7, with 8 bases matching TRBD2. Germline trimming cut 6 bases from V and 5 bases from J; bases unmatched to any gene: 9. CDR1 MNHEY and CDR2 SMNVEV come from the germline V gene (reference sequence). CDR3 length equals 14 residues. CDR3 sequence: CASSSGTRANEQYF. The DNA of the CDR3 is TGTGCCAGCAGCTCCGGGACTAGAGCGAACGAGCAGTACTTC.

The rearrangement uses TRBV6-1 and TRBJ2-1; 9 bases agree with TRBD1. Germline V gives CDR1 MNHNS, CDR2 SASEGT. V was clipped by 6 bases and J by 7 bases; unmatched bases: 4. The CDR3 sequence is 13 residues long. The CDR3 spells CASRAGTGNEQFF. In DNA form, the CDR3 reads TGTGCCAGCAGGGCCGGGACAGGGAATGAGCAGTTCTTC.

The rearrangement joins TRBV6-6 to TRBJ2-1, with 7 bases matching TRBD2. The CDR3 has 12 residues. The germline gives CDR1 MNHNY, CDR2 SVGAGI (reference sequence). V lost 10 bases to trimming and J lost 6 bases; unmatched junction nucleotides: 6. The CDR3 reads CATGGVFNEQFF. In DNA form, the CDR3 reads TGTGCCACGGGGGGTGTATTCAATGAGCAGTTCTTC.

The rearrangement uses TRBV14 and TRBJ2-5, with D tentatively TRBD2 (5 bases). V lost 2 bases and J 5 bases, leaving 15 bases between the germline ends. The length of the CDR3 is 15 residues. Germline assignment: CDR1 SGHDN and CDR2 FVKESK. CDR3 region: CASSQLGPGLETQYF. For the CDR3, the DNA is TGTGCCAGCAGCCAACTAGGGCCGGGATTGGAGACCCAGTACTTC. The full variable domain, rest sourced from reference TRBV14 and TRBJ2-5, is EAGVTQFPSHSVIEKGQTVTLRCDPISGHDNLYWYRRVMGKEIKFLLHFVKESKQDESGMPNNRFLAERTGGTYSTLKVQPAELEDSGVYFCASSQLGPGLETQYFGPGTRLLVL.

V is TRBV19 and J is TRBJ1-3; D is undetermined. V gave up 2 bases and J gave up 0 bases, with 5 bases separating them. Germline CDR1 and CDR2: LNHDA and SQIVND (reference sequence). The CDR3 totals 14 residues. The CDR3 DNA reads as TGTGCCAGTAGTATACAGTTCTCTGGAAACACCATATATTTT. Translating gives CASSIQFSGNTIYF.

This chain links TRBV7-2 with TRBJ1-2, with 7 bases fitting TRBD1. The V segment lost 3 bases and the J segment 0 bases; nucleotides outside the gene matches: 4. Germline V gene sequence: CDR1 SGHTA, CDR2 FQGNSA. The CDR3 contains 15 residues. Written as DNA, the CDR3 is TGTGCCAGCAGCTTGGACAGGAGTGCTAACTATGGCTACACCTTC. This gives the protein CASSLDRSANYGYTF.

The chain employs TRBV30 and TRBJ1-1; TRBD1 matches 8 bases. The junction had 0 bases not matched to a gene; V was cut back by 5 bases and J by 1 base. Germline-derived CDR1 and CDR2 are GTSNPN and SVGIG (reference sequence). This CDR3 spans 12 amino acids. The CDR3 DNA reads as TGTGCCTGGGACAGGGGGAACACTGAAGCTTTCTTT. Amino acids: CAWDRGNTEAFF.